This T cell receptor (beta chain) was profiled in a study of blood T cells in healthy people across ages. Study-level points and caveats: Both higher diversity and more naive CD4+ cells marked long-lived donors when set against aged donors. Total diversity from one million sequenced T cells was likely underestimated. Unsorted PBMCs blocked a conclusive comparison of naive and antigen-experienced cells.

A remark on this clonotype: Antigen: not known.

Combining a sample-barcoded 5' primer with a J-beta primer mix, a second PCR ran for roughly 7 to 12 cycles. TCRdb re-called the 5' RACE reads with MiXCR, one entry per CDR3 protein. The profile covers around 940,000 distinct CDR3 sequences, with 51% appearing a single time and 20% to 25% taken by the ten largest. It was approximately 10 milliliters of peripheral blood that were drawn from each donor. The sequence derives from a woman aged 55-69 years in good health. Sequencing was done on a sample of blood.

The CDR3: CASSLVPGGGPSYEQYF. DNA for the CDR3: TGCGCCAGCAGCTTGGTGCCGGGAGGGGGCCCGTCCTACGAGCAGTACTTC. The chain recombines TRBV5-1 with TRBJ2-7; D might be TRBD2 (8 bases). CDR3 length: 17 amino acids. CDR1 and CDR2 from the germline V gene are SGHRS and YFSETQ. V dropped 0 bases and J dropped 1 base, with 17 bases sitting between them. The full variable domain, completed using reference TRBV5-1 and TRBJ2-7, is KAGVTQTPRYLIKTRGQQVTLSCSPISGHRSVSWYQQTPGQGLQFLFEYFSETQRNKGNFPGRFSGRQFSNSRSEMNVSTLELGDSALYLCASSLVPGGGPSYEQYFGPGTRLTVT.